This TCR beta chain was identified in a study of cytomegalovirus exposure and HLA in healthy donors. The germline V gene has CDR1 SNHLY and CDR2 FYNNEI. The J segment lost 0 bases and the V segment lost 8 bases, leaving 6 bases of the junction unmatched. This CDR3 comprises 14 residues. Overall study findings and caveats: For most subjects, TCR beta sequences were reported to predict HLA-A and HLA-B alleles with accuracy. CMV serostatus alone was available as immune exposure information.

A remark on this clone: Its specificity is not known.

60 Vbeta and 13 Jbeta primers were used in PCR. Using immunoSEQ multiplex PCR, the repertoire was profiled, and TCRdb retains in-frame clones only, with some absent. The sample carries 90,000 to 150,000 clones, more than 65% recorded once. Material for sequencing was PBMCs. V gene TRBV2 combines with J gene TRBJ1-1, with 7 bases lining up with TRBD1. This clonotype was obtained from a man aged 40-55 years in good health and CMV-seropositive. CDR3: CASGWGQLNTEAFF. In DNA, the CDR3 is TGTGCCAGCGGGTGGGGACAGCTGAACACTGAAGCTTTCTTT.